This entry describes one T cell receptor (beta chain). Which antigen it targets is not known. Per-base quality was not reported, and no clone a single base away is much larger than it. The donors were healthy, HIV-negative adults who had no recently reported acute infections or vaccinations. Only Caucasian adults living in Nashville, Tennessee, USA were represented among the donors. CD4+ T cells were enriched by magnetic negative selection, after which naive cells were positively selected on CD45RA and the negative fraction was taken as the memory subset. After blood collection by leukapheresis, PBMCs were isolated using Ficoll-Histopaque density gradient centrifugation and then cryopreserved in the vapor phase of liquid nitrogen. Analytical flow cytometry was used to check the purity and quantity of each magnetically sorted T cell population. Each sorted fraction had its genomic DNA isolated and then quantified by UV absorbance on a Nanodrop 2000c.

Trimming accounts for 4 bases at V and 0 bases at J, while the number of junction bases matched to no gene is 10. The germline V gene specifies MGHRA as CDR1 and YSYEKL as CDR2. From cysteine to phenylalanine, the CDR3 is 18 amino acids long. The retained sequence is limited to the CDR3, 54 bases, with the frame set at the first base. The sample originates from a study of shared clonotypes between healthy human individuals (dated by TCRdb to about 2020). Broadly, across the study: A couple of women and three men aged 18 to 49 years were included in the cohort. For each donor, three plates each were used for CD4 naive and CD4 memory, two plates were used for CD8 naive, and one plate was used for CD8 memory. To estimate repertoire size and how much clonotype sharing occurs between individuals, the study deeply sequenced the blood TCR repertoires of five healthy adults. Libraries were prepared and TCR repertoires were sequenced by different laboratories using diverse techniques, in order to increase sequencing depth and limit assay-specific biases. Each donor's leukapheresis produced roughly between roughly 0.94 and 9.5 billion PBMCs.

Study-wide findings and limitations: Larger estimated clonotype richness was generally found for naive subsets than for memory subsets. Sharing across several donors was observed for about 5% of naive CD4, 3% to 4% of naive CD8, over 2% of memory CD4, and around 0.4% of memory CD8 clonotypes. Because the study included a small number of donors, the genetic and exposure-history diversity represented was limited. Higher generation probabilities were observed for clonotypes shared by all four sorted-subset donors than for non-shared clonotypes. Pairwise subsampling indicated that sequencing depth was expected to affect the degree of clonotype sharing among donors. Incomplete sequencing was indicated by rarefaction of sorted-subset datasets, despite the large sequencing depth. Only blood was sampled, and tissue TCR repertoires likely differ from those in blood.

Using the deep immunoSEQ assay, multiplex PCR amplified TCR CDR3 regions from genomic DNA. For each cell subset, the extracted genomic DNA was distributed evenly across all wells of several immunoSEQ 96-well plates, and each plate served as one replicate. For sorted subsets, about 220 ng of genomic DNA, equivalent to 30,000 or so T cell genomes, went into each replicate PCR. The purified libraries were quantified using a Qubit 3.0 fluorometer, sized with a Bioanalyzer 2100, and then quantified again using the KAPA Library Quantification kit. Each immunoSEQ 96-well plate was sequenced on its own single-read 150-cycle Illumina NextSeq 550 flow cell. The paper's data handling went like this. Because the immunoSEQ output included only junctional sequences and no quality scores, the filtering could not be the same as the filtering used for full-length reads. To assign V/J genes and CDR3, sequences were annotated against IMGT germline references using PyIR, a Python wrapper for IgBLAST v1.9. Reads were removed for weak V/J assignments (E-value above 1e-6), missing CDR3, stop codons, out-of-frame junctions, or ambiguous translated residues. A V3J clonotype was defined by an identical inferred V gene, J gene, and CDR3 amino acid sequence. The percentage overlap between two repertoires was calculated by dividing the number of shared unique clonotypes by the size of the smaller repertoire. Richness of each repertoire was evaluated using RTK rarefaction, the Chao1 estimator, and Recon v2.1 estimates of unobserved clonotypes. Generation probabilities were computed with OLGA for all TCRbeta clonotypes obtained by the gDNA method from a few donors. TCRdb re-hosts the immuneACCESS table, in-frame sequences only. Its copies lack some clones; in the studies checked, an unresolved V gene accounts for under half of them, and the cause for the rest is not known. The DNA was the basis for D and trimming; V, J and clone size are from that table. This sample gives about 1.5 million clones in total; 95% to 99% of them show up just once. Of the sample, around 0.47% is held by the ten largest clones.

The V and J genes are TRBV4-1 and TRBJ1-1, with TRBD1 identical over 11 junction bases. Source material: naive CD4+ T cells sorted from blood. Read against the paper, the sample's cell subset or site label means: CD45RA+ positively selected. The sequence was obtained from a man aged 25-40 years in good health. The CDR3 region: CASSLTGTGGVLNTEAFF. The sequenced DNA: TGCGCCAGCAGCCTCACCGGGACAGGGGGTGTCCTGAACACTGAAGCTTTCTTT.